This T cell receptor beta chain was sequenced in a study of blood T cell repertoires in COVID-19 (dated by TCRdb to about 2020). Turning to the overall study: Collaborator samples came from the United States, Italy and Spain and covered acute and convalescent phases of COVID-19. Where available, HLA class I and class II types were taken from metadata supplied by the sample provider and were not determined by assay-based typing. Samples were obtained from the ongoing ImmuneRACE study (first 160 participants) and from some 1,200 subjects provided by 6 global collaborators. The sample metadata nearly always contained a de-identified subject ID, COVID-19 status, age in years and sex. The material from the prospective study consisted of cDNA or gDNA derived from T cells, B-cell-depleted T cells, or PBMCs. A freely available public database, intended as a resource for researchers studying the immune response to SARS-CoV-2, is where the repertoires were released. Deeply sampled blood TCRbeta repertoires from subjects exposed to, actively infected with, or recovered from COVID-19 were included in the dataset. On the study overall, not on this receptor specifically: The amount of clinical and demographic metadata varied by source and participant and was provided uncurated.

V and J lose 4 bases and 4 bases, and a span of 14 bases separates them. From cysteine to phenylalanine, the CDR3 is 14 amino acids long. The CDR3 DNA has 42 bases and is translated from base 1. The germline V gene supplies CDR1 SGHRS and CDR2 YFSETQ. About this clone: The clone's antigen remains unknown. There are no base qualities to consult, and no much larger clone falls within one base.

TCRbeta CDR3 regions were amplified from genomic DNA using the immunoSEQ Assay, a bias-controlled multiplex PCR. As for the authors' bioinformatics: Nucleated cell counts per sample were estimated from amplification of reference gene primers within the assay. Sequence reads were collapsed and filtered to measure the absolute abundance of every unique TCRbeta CDR3 rearrangement. Productive Simpson clonality was computed per sample as the square root of Simpson's diversity index over productive rearrangements. Here the immuneACCESS table is served through TCRdb, limited to in-frame sequences with V and J called. Missing clones are a known gap in these copies; in checked studies unresolved V genes cover under half, and the rest lacks a known reason. D and trimming come from the DNA, and the V and J calls and clone size come from that table. The sample table shows about 210,000 clones, and 80% to 90% are seen once. The ten largest clones capture roughly 0.7% of the sample.

Each collaborating institution followed its own protocols to collect whole blood in K2EDTA tubes. For TCRbeta analysis, collaborators shipped samples as frozen whole blood, isolated PBMCs, or DNA extracted from either of those sample types. This TCR was recovered from a man in his forties with acute or convalescent COVID-19. The receptor chain draws on TRBV5-1 and TRBJ1-2; a tentative D match to TRBD1 spans 5 bases. Sequencing was done on a sample of peripheral blood. The CDR3 reads as follows: CASSPGRESYGYTF. In nucleotide form, the sequence is TGCGCCAGCAGCCCGGGACGGGAGAGCTATGGCTACACCTTC.